A single sample gave rise to the 15 T cell receptor beta chains below, sequenced in a study of T cell changes during pregnancy in multiple sclerosis. TCRdb keeps only in-frame clones here, not all; method: immunoSEQ multiplex PCR. The sample shows under 70,000 clones, 91% of them seen only once. The input for sequencing was peripheral blood, taken after pregnancy. These receptors came from a female donor in good health, enrolled as a control in a pregnancy study.

This chain connects TRBV19 to TRBJ1-1; 7 bases map to TRBD1. Germline values: CDR1 LNHDA, CDR2 SQIVND (reference sequence). V gave up 5 bases and J gave up 6 bases; unmatched junction bases: 24. The CDR3 consists of 19 residues. The CDR3 loop reads CASSYLGTAAFRDDPEAFF. The CDR3 bases are TGTGCCAGTAGTTATCTGGGGACAGCTGCTTTCCGGGATGACCCTGAAGCTTTCTTT. The full variable domain, with the rest looked up from reference TRBV19 and TRBJ1-1, is DGGITQSPKYLFRKEGQNVTLSCEQNLNHDAMYWYRQDPGQGLRLIYYSQIVNDFQKGDIAEGYSVSREKKESFPLTVTSAQKNPTAFYLCASSYLGTAAFRDDPEAFFGQGTRLTVV.

V and J are TRBV27 and TRBJ2-1; maybe TRBD1 (6 bases). V was pared by 5 bases and J by 5 bases, with 19 bases between. Germline V gene sequence: CDR1 MNHEY, CDR2 SMNVEV (reference sequence). The CDR3 extends over 16 amino acids. The CDR3 here is CASSPRQDGVHNEQFF. The CDR3 bases are TGTGCCAGCAGTCCCCGACAGGATGGGGTTCACAATGAGCAGTTCTTC.

This chain joins TRBV11-3 and TRBJ2-1, with D possibly matching TRBD1 (6 bases). The CDR3 contains 14 residues. V was cut by 5 bases and J by 5 bases, with 13 bases left in between. Germline V gene sequence: CDR1 SGHNT, CDR2 YENEEA. CDR3 sequence (DNA): TGTGCCAGCAGCATCCCTGCAGGGGACAATGAGCAGTTCTTC. This codes for CASSIPAGDNEQFF.

The chain carries TRBV2 and TRBJ1-1; 7 bases are a match to TRBD1. Germline trimming cut 5 bases from V and 1 base from J; bases unmatched to any gene: 4. The CDR3 totals 14 residues. Looked up from germline, CDR1 is SNHLY and CDR2 is FYNNEI. The CDR3 nucleotides are TGTGCCAGCAGTCGACAGGGAAGGAACACTGAAGCTTTCTTT. It codes for CASSRQGRNTEAFF.

This rearrangement joins TRBV19 to TRBJ1-2; no clear D gene. The germline gives CDR1 LNHDA, CDR2 SQIVND (reference sequence). The CDR3 loop spans 14 amino acids. Trimming stripped 5 bases from V and 2 bases from J, with 12 bases between. The CDR3, as DNA: TGTGCCAGTAGTCTCCTGAGAGGGAACTATGGCTACACCTTC. Translated, it gives CASSLLRGNYGYTF.

The J gene is TRBJ1-6, the V gene TRBV19, with TRBD1 matching over 8 bases. In germline, CDR1 is LNHDA, CDR2 SQIVND (reference sequence). Trimming removed 5 bases from V and 2 bases from J; junction bases left unmatched: 8. There are 17 residues in the CDR3. The CDR3 nucleotides read TGTGCCAGTAGTTCCTCTCAGACAGGGGCCTATAATTCACCCCTCCACTTT. Its protein product is CASSSSQTGAYNSPLHF.

V usage is TRBV25-1 and J usage is TRBJ2-7; 7 nucleotides align to TRBD2. The CDR3 consists of 14 residues. CDR1 is MGHDK, CDR2 SYGVNS, per germline. With 7 bases clipped from V and 0 bases from J, the junction kept 6 bases outside the gene matches. The CDR3 coding sequence is TGTGCCAGCACCCGAGGCGGGAGCTCCTACGAGCAGTACTTC. Encoded protein: CASTRGGSSYEQYF.

This sequence joins TRBV15 and TRBJ1-1; D not certain. This CDR3 comprises 14 residues. Trimming removed 1 base from V and 2 bases from J, with 8 bases in between. Germline V lookup: CDR1 LNHNV, CDR2 YYDKDF (reference sequence). The CDR3 bases are TGTGCCACCAGCAGAGTTGCAGATAACACTGAAGCTTTCTTT. Amino acids: CATSRVADNTEAFF.

This chain connects TRBV7-9 to TRBJ2-7, with a tentative D call TRBD2 (6 bases). Germline assignment: CDR1 SEHNR and CDR2 FQNEAQ (reference sequence). This CDR3 region has 16 residues. V lost 7 bases, J lost 2 bases, and 21 bases lay in between. This CDR3 reads CASTLGGTGRTYEQYF. CDR3 sequence (DNA): TGTGCCAGCACCCTAGGAGGGACGGGTAGGACCTACGAGCAGTACTTC.

The chain uses TRBV5-1 and TRBJ1-1, with 9 bases aligning to TRBD1. The V gene's germline CDR1 is SGHRS and CDR2 YFSETQ. The CDR3 is 14 amino acids. Germline trimming cut 3 bases from V and 10 bases from J; bases unmatched to any gene: 10. The CDR3 protein is CASSSGTGRSGAFF. Written as DNA, the CDR3 is TGCGCCAGCAGCTCCGGGACAGGGAGGAGTGGAGCTTTCTTT.

The chain joins TRBV7-8 to TRBJ1-1; the match to TRBD1 covers 7 bases. The length of the CDR3 is 15 residues. V shed 5 bases, J shed 2 bases, and the junction held 8 bases outside the gene matches. Germline CDR1 is SGHVS and CDR2 is FQNEAQ. DNA of the CDR3: TGTGCCAGCAGCGACCGGACAGGACCAAACACTGAAGCTTTCTTT. Translation: CASSDRTGPNTEAFF.

The genes are TRBV5-1 and TRBJ1-1; D possibly corresponds to TRBD1 (6 bases). CDR3 length: 15 amino acids. Trimming cost V 0 bases and J 1 base, with 10 bases left between them. CDR1 is SGHRS, CDR2 YFSETQ, per germline. In DNA form, the CDR3 reads TGCGCCAGCAGCTTGGAAGCAGGGGCGAACACTGAAGCTTTCTTT. Its protein is CASSLEAGANTEAFF.

DNA for the CDR3: TGTGCCTGGAGAATAGGGGGTTCCTACAATGAGCAGTTCTTC. Translated, it gives CAWRIGGSYNEQFF. The chain carries TRBV30 and TRBJ2-1; TRBD1 might be the D (6 bases). Germline V gives CDR1 GTSNPN, CDR2 SVGIG (reference sequence). This CDR3 comprises 14 residues. Trimming cost V 3 bases and J 1 base, with 10 bases left between them.

CDR3 protein: CASSLRPQGFPYEQYF. The CDR3 region has the DNA TGTGCCAGCAGCTTACGTCCCCAGGGGTTCCCCTACGAGCAGTACTTC. The chain employs TRBV7-2 and TRBJ2-7; maybe TRBD1 (6 bases). Trimming cost V 2 bases and J 2 bases, with 16 bases left between them. The CDR3 is 16 residues long. The V gene's germline CDR1 is SGHTA and CDR2 FQGNSA.

This clone has more than one count but fewer than ten. The rearrangement uses TRBV6-4 and TRBJ1-1; unclear D gene. V was shortened by 6 bases and J by 6 bases, with 17 bases between the two germline ends. There are 14 residues in the CDR3. Germline lookup yields CDR1 MRHNA and CDR2 SNTAGT. The CDR3 region has the DNA TGTGCCAGCAGCTTCAATAGTGCTGATCCTGAAGCTTTCTTT. Protein sequence: CASSFNSADPEAFF.